Each of the 20 T cell receptor beta chains below was sequenced from the same sample in a study of shared clonotypes between healthy human individuals. Clones were sequenced by immunoSEQ multiplex PCR, and TCRdb holds only the in-frame ones, with some missing. In the table there are some 2.1 million clones, 95% of which are singletons. The sequenced sample was naive CD4+ T cells sorted from blood. Subset of the sample: CD45RA+ positively selected. The receptors stem from a man between 18 and 29 years old in good health.

This clone has only one observation. The V call is TRBV2, the J call TRBJ1-3; D gene uncertain. V was clipped by 4 bases and J by 2 bases, with 9 bases between them. The CDR3 length is 14 residues. Germline CDR1 SNHLY, CDR2 FYNNEI. The CDR3: CASSGLTAGNTIYF. As DNA, the CDR3 is TGTGCCAGCAGTGGTCTTACGGCTGGAAACACCATATATTTT.

The chain uses TRBV5-4 and TRBJ1-1; maybe TRBD1 (5 bases). The CDR3 spans 15 residues. The V end lost 0 bases, the J end lost 4 bases, and 13 bases lay between the germline ends. CDR1 SGHNT and CDR2 YYREEE come from the germline V gene (reference sequence). The CDR3: CASSLERGSSTEAFF. For the CDR3, the DNA is TGTGCCAGCAGCTTGGAGAGGGGCTCGAGCACTGAAGCTTTCTTT.

This sequence joins TRBV14 and TRBJ2-2, with 7 bases fitting TRBD1. Germline lookup yields CDR1 SGHDN and CDR2 FVKESK. V lost 3 bases and J lost 4; bases outside the gene matches: 5. This CDR3 region has 15 residues. CDR3 loop: CASSQATGATGELFF. The CDR3 nucleotides are TGTGCCAGCAGCCAGGCCACAGGGGCCACCGGGGAGCTGTTTTTT.

This clone was recorded once. The rearrangement joins TRBV10-2 to TRBJ1-1; perhaps TRBD1 as D (6 bases). The V gene lost 6 bases and the J gene lost 4 bases, with 24 bases spanning the gap. Germline V gives CDR1 WSHSY, CDR2 SAAADI. The CDR3 sequence is 17 residues long. The CDR3 spells CASSPFVGGQGGTEAFF. Written as DNA, the CDR3 is TGCGCCAGCAGCCCCTTTGTTGGGGGGCAGGGTGGCACTGAAGCTTTCTTT.

The J gene is TRBJ2-7, the V gene TRBV5-1, with TRBD2 matching 9 bases. Germline CDR1 and CDR2: SGHRS and YFSETQ. CDR3 size: 18 residues. V lost 4 bases and J lost 3; bases outside the gene matches: 17. CDR3 nucleotide sequence: TGCGCCAGCAGCCGTTCTTCCTCCGGGACTAGCAGACTCTACGAGCAGTACTTC. Protein sequence: CASSRSSSGTSRLYEQYF.

V gene TRBV7-9 combines with J gene TRBJ2-7; 11 bases are a match to TRBD2. V lost 5 bases, J lost 5 bases, and 5 bases stayed unmatched. Germline CDR1 reads SEHNR; CDR2 reads FQNEAQ (reference sequence). This CDR3 has 14 amino acids. The CDR3 here is CASSLSTSGDEQYF. CDR3 nucleotide sequence: TGTGCCAGCAGCCTCTCGACTAGCGGGGACGAGCAGTACTTC.

The genes are TRBV27 and TRBJ2-7; TRBD1 aligns across 11 bases. The CDR3 loop spans 15 amino acids. After removal of 5 bases from V and 3 bases from J, the junction contained 6 bases not matched to a gene. The V gene's germline CDR1 is MNHEY and CDR2 SMNVEV (reference sequence). Written as DNA, the CDR3 is TGTGCCAGCAGTCCAGCGGGACAGGGGGTCTACGAGCAGTACTTC. It is translated as CASSPAGQGVYEQYF.

The chain links TRBV5-8 to TRBJ2-7; 7 bases line up with TRBD2. The germline gives CDR1 SGHTS, CDR2 YDEGEE. J was trimmed by 2 bases and V by 3 bases; bases with no gene match: 5. The CDR3 is 14 amino acids. CDR3 DNA sequence: TGTGCCAGCAGCTCCGGACTAGTCCCCTACGAGCAGTACTTC. Residues: CASSSGLVPYEQYF.

This chain links TRBV6-5 with TRBJ2-5, with D unclear. V shed 0 bases and J shed 2 bases, with 7 bases lying between them. Per the germline V gene, CDR1 is MNHEY and CDR2 is SVGAGI. The CDR3 extends over 14 amino acids. The chain's CDR3 is CASSYSGTQETQYF. The CDR3 region has the DNA TGTGCCAGCAGTTACTCTGGCACACAAGAGACCCAGTACTTC.

This chain joins TRBV9 and TRBJ2-1; the D gene is possibly TRBD2 (5 bases). Germline assignment: CDR1 SGDLS and CDR2 YYNGEE. This CDR3 has 15 amino acids. V lost 3 bases to trimming and J lost 9 bases, with 19 bases between them. The CDR3 is CASSARGGSGGEQFF. CDR3 bases: TGTGCCAGCAGCGCCAGAGGTGGGAGTGGCGGTGAGCAGTTCTTC.

This chain connects TRBV2 to TRBJ1-3; D is perhaps TRBD1 (5 bases). V lost 7 bases and J lost 2, with 12 bases in between. The germline CDR1 and CDR2 sequences are SNHLY and FYNNEI. This CDR3 spans 14 amino acids. The CDR3 protein is CASKTQAAGNTIYF. The CDR3 bases are TGTGCCAGCAAAACACAGGCGGCTGGAAACACCATATATTTT.

The chain is built from TRBV25-1 and TRBJ1-5; D not certain. The V end was cut by 2 bases, the J end by 5 bases, with 7 bases between. The CDR3 runs 13 residues. CDR1 is MGHDK and CDR2 is SYGVNS in the germline V gene. CDR3 nucleotide sequence: TGTGCCAGCAGTGAAACGGGGTATCAGCCCCAGCATTTT. The encoded protein is CASSETGYQPQHF.

Points on this clone: Other DNA sequences in this specimen translate into the identical CDR3. This chain uses TRBV19 with TRBJ1-3; no clear D. CDR1 is LNHDA, CDR2 SQIVND, per germline (reference sequence). Trimming shortened V by 4 bases and J by 4 bases, and 5 bases separated the two germline ends. The CDR3 runs to 12 residues. CDR3 nucleotides: TGTGCCAGTAGTACGCCGGGAAACACCATATATTTT. It codes for CASSTPGNTIYF.

The gene calls are TRBV27 and TRBJ2-7, with D possibly matching TRBD1 (6 bases). Germline V gives CDR1 MNHEY, CDR2 SMNVEV (reference sequence). The CDR3 runs to 12 residues. Trimming pared 6 bases from V and 6 bases from J, leaving 12 bases between. The CDR3 DNA follows: TGTGCCAGCAGGGGGGCGGCCCTCGAGCAGTACTTC. Translation: CASRGAALEQYF.

This chain connects TRBV7-3 to TRBJ2-7; D possibly corresponds to TRBD1 (5 bases). Germline CDR1 and CDR2: SGHTA and FQGTGA. V lost 2 bases to trimming and J lost 2 bases, with 10 bases between them. The CDR3 sequence is 14 residues long. The CDR3 protein is CASSLSAGPYEQYF. The CDR3, as DNA: TGTGCCAGCAGCTTATCGGCAGGGCCCTACGAGCAGTACTTC.

The rearrangement uses TRBV4-1 and TRBJ2-3; the match to TRBD2 covers 9 bases. Germline trimming cut 3 bases from V and 5 bases from J; bases unmatched to any gene: 9. The germline V gene has CDR1 MGHRA and CDR2 YSYEKL. This CDR3 has 16 amino acids. CDR3 in DNA: TGCGCCAGCAGCCAGGTTGTGACTAGCGGAAAAGATACGCAGTATTTT. The encoded protein is CASSQVVTSGKDTQYF.

A single count supports this clone. Other DNA sequences from this sample encode an identical CDR3 as well. This chain joins TRBV5-1 and TRBJ1-2, with a tentative D call TRBD1 (5 bases). The V and J ends lost 4 bases and 3 bases respectively, with 10 bases between them. CDR1 is SGHRS, CDR2 YFSETQ, per germline. The CDR3 is made up of 13 amino acids. CDR3 loop: CASSRGTDYGYTF. The DNA for the CDR3 is TGCGCCAGCAGCCGTGGGACGGACTATGGCTACACCTTC.

V usage is TRBV5-4 and J usage is TRBJ2-7; 8 nucleotides match TRBD1. After removal of 3 bases from V and 3 bases from J, the junction contained 20 bases not matched to a gene. The CDR3 is made up of 19 amino acids. Per germline, CDR1 SGHNT and CDR2 YYREEE (reference sequence). In nucleotides, the CDR3 is TGTGCCAGCAGCTCCCGCTATACCACGACAGGGGTCAGATGCTACGAGCAGTACTTC. The encoded protein is CASSSRYTTTGVRCYEQYF.

V usage is TRBV27 and J usage is TRBJ2-5, with 7 positions matching TRBD1. The V segment lost 5 bases and the J segment 4 bases; nucleotides outside the gene matches: 10. Looked up from germline, CDR1 is MNHEY and CDR2 is SMNVEV (reference sequence). The CDR3 length is 15 residues. Written as DNA, the CDR3 is TGTGCCAGCAGTGCACACAGGGGAAGGGGAGAGACCCAGTACTTC. Residues: CASSAHRGRGETQYF.

The chain joins TRBV14 to TRBJ1-2; D might be TRBD1 (5 bases). There are 16 residues in the CDR3. CDR1 and CDR2 (germline): SGHDN, FVKESK. Trimming pared 1 base from V and 0 bases from J, leaving 12 bases between. The CDR3 loop reads CASSQAYLGANYGYTF. CDR3 sequence (DNA): TGTGCCAGCAGCCAAGCCTATCTAGGGGCTAACTATGGCTACACCTTC.